This T cell receptor beta chain was retrieved from a study of vaccination effects on CD4 cells after COVID-19. Losses at the gene ends were 2 bases for V and 3 bases for J; bases not matched to a gene: 6. The CDR3 is 15 residues long. The V gene's germline CDR1 is SGHDT and CDR2 YYEEEE. A roughly 10-day culture period preceded the isolation of CD4+ T cells. The method was immunoSEQ multiplex PCR; TCRdb's version includes in-frame clones alone and lacks a portion of them. The sample lists more than 45,000 clones; 60% to 85% were seen once. Only a few counts were recorded for this clone. Its antigen is still unknown.

This receptor was obtained from a human donor who received a COVID-19 vaccine. V gene TRBV5-6 combines with J gene TRBJ1-2; 8 bases fit TRBD1. The sample consisted of CD4+ T cells from PBMCs cultured without peptide, taken before COVID-19 vaccination. This CDR3 is CASSFVPGQDYGYTF. Written as DNA, the CDR3 is TGTGCCAGCAGCTTTGTACCGGGACAGGACTATGGCTACACCTTC.